What follows are 11 T cell receptor beta chains derived from one specimen sequenced in a study of CD8+CD57+ T cells in acquired aplastic anemia. Template material for TCR beta VDJ and CDR3 profiling consisted of genomic DNA. TCRdb recomputed calls from the reads with MiXCR, one row per CDR3 protein. The sample holds some 200,000 distinct CDR3 sequences; roughly 55% are singletons and the top ten take roughly 29%. Sequenced: sorted CD4+, CD8+, or CD8+CD57+ T cells (not recorded which) from PBMCs. The receptors were sampled from a human donor in good health.

This clonotype was counted many times. The chain links TRBV5-6 to TRBJ2-2; 9 positions agree with TRBD1. After removal of 3 bases from V and 5 bases from J, the junction contained 5 bases not matched to a gene. This CDR3 comprises 15 residues. Per the germline V gene, CDR1 is SGHDT and CDR2 is YYEEEE. The CDR3 nucleotides are TGTGCCAGCAGCTCAGGACAGGGGAGGACCGGGGAGCTGTTTTTT. Translation gives CASSSGQGRTGELFF.

The V and J genes are TRBV7-2 and TRBJ2-7; unclear D gene. V was trimmed by 4 bases and J by 0 bases, leaving 10 bases between them. CDR1 and CDR2 (germline): SGHTA, FQGNSA. The CDR3 runs to 14 residues. The CDR3 spells CASSSSSSSYEQYF. The CDR3 DNA follows: TGTGCCAGCAGCTCCTCGAGCAGCTCCTACGAGCAGTACTTC.

The genes are TRBV7-8 and TRBJ1-2; 7 bases match TRBD1. The J segment lost 6 bases and the V segment lost 5 bases, leaving 18 bases of the junction unmatched. CDR1 and CDR2 from the germline V gene are SGHVS and FQNEAQ. This CDR3 has 17 amino acids. CDR3 coding DNA: TGTGCCAGCAGCGAGGGTGGAGGGGGCAGCTTTTATGATGGCTACACCTTC. Translated: CASSEGGGGSFYDGYTF.

The CDR3 here is CSVVGQGGSYEQYF. CDR3 DNA sequence: TGCAGCGTCGTGGGACAGGGTGGCTCCTACGAGCAGTACTTC. The rearrangement links TRBV29-1 to TRBJ2-7, with 9 bases lining up with TRBD1. CDR1 is SQVTM and CDR2 is ANQGSEA in the germline V gene. V dropped 6 bases and J dropped 0; count of bases not matched to a gene: 6. The CDR3 is 14 residues long.

Remarks on this clonotype: Its ends do not fully match the called genes, so a read error is possible. This chain uses TRBV10-3 with TRBJ2-1; D may be TRBD2 (6 bases). This CDR3 has 14 residues. Germline CDR1 is ENHRY and CDR2 is SYGVKD. The CDR3 nucleotides are TGTGCCATCAGTTCTTCGTTGGACTACAATGAGCAACTCTTC. Its protein product is CAISSSLDYNEQLF.

The CDR3 spells CASSEILFDGYTF. The CDR3 bases are TGTGCCAGCAGTGAAATACTTTTTGATGGCTACACCTTC. The rearrangement links TRBV2 to TRBJ1-2; D not resolved. This CDR3 contains 13 residues. Trimming removed 2 bases from V and 6 bases from J, with 10 bases in between. Germline V gene sequence: CDR1 SNHLY, CDR2 FYNNEI.

This chain uses TRBV4-2 with TRBJ2-3; D may be TRBD1 or TRBD2 (6 bases each). Trimming took off 2 bases at V and 5 bases at J, with 20 bases between the two ends. Germline V gene sequence: CDR1 LGHNA, CDR2 YNFKEQ. CDR3 length: 17 residues. The CDR3 reads CASSQRGAEGIVDTQYF. DNA of the CDR3: TGTGCCAGCAGCCAAAGGGGGGCAGAGGGGATCGTAGATACGCAGTATTTT.

A few counts support this clonotype. The rearrangement joins TRBV15 to TRBJ2-7; TRBD2 aligns across 9 bases. The ends lost 3 bases at V and 0 bases at J; junction bases unmatched: 6. The CDR3 is 16 residues long. The germline V gene encodes CDR1 LNHNV and CDR2 YYDKDF (reference sequence). The CDR3 loop is CATSSSGGGRSYEQYF. The CDR3 nucleotides are TGTGCCACCAGCAGTAGCGGGGGCGGTCGCTCCTACGAGCAGTACTTC. The full variable domain, its missing parts supplied by reference TRBV15 and TRBJ2-7, is DAMVIQNPRYQVTQFGKPVTLSCSQTLNHNVMYWYQQKSSQAPKLLFHYYDKDFNNEADTPDNFQSRRPNTSFCFLDIRSPGLGDTAMYLCATSSSGGGRSYEQYFGPGTRLTVT.

This chain links TRBV29-1 with TRBJ2-1; 9 nucleotides line up with TRBD1. Germline V gene sequence: CDR1 SQVTM, CDR2 ANQGSEA. V lost 3 bases to trimming and J lost 11 bases; unmatched junction nucleotides: 5. This CDR3 is built from 12 residues. The CDR3: CSVDATGGKQFF. CDR3 DNA sequence: TGCAGCGTTGATGCGACAGGGGGAAAGCAGTTCTTC.

The gene calls are TRBV7-2 and TRBJ1-2; D not certain. Trimming shortened V by 1 base and J by 5 bases, and 8 bases separated the two germline ends. Germline CDR1 is SGHTA and CDR2 is FQGNSA. The CDR3 spans 13 residues. The CDR3 sequence: CASSLVGIYGYTF. The CDR3 DNA is TGTGCCAGCAGCTTAGTGGGGATATATGGCTACACCTTC. The variable domain in full, with the rest retrieved from reference TRBV7-2 and TRBJ1-2, is GAGVSQSPSNKVTEKGKDVELRCDPISGHTALYWYRQSLGQGLEFLIYFQGNSAPDKSGLPSDRFSAERTGGSVSTLTIQRTQQEDSAVYLCASSLVGIYGYTFGSGTRLTVV.

This chain joins TRBV5-1 and TRBJ2-7; 7 nucleotides match TRBD1. The CDR3 has 14 residues. CDR1 and CDR2 from the germline V gene are SGHRS and YFSETQ. J lost 2 bases, V lost 6 bases, and 8 bases had no gene match. CDR3 bases: TGCGCCAGCAACGACCGGACAGGCCCCTACGAGCAGTACTTC. As protein: CASNDRTGPYEQYF.